The text below deals with one T cell receptor (beta chain). This clonotype has more than one count but fewer than ten. Its antigen remains undetermined. Base qualities are not at hand, and no much larger clone is one base apart. Libraries came from PCR. DNA from cultured CD4+ T cells was subjected to TCR sequencing with the Oncomine TCR Beta short-read assay at the Johns Hopkins FTIC core. The QIAamp micro DNA kit was used to extract genomic DNA from the cultured CD4+ T cells. Oncomine TCR Beta libraries from cultured CD4+ T cells were pooled using unique dual indexes and sequenced on an Illumina iSeq 100. Regarding the original processing steps: Non-productive sequences were filtered out, and CDR3s that did not start with C, did not end with F or W, or were shorter than 7 amino acids were discarded. Antigen-specific clonotypes were identified with the MANAFEST web application by comparing peptide-stimulated wells with reference and other culture wells. To be called positive, a clone needed an FDR below 0.05, an odds ratio above 5, and a productive frequency above 0.1% in at least two of three replicate wells. A clonotype counted as cross-reactive if it showed significant expansion both in the SARS-CoV-2 spike wells and in at least one common cold coronavirus spike condition. Using R version 3.6.1, CDR3 homology was evaluated through Levenshtein distances (stringdist) along with unrooted phylogenetic trees (ape). The public reads were run again by TCRdb, first through fastp at Q25 and then through MiXCR, and only productive beta chains were kept. Every distinct CDR3 protein forms one entry, paired with its most common genes and DNA. TCRdb, rather than the study authors, made the V and J calls. In this sample the table shows approximately 17,000 distinct CDR3 sequences, nearly 50% of which occur a single time. Together, the top ten hold about 5% of the sample.

These data belong to a study of vaccination and CD4 T cells after COVID-19 (dated by TCRdb to 2022 to 2024). For the wider study: Convalescent patients had a positive SARS-CoV-2 result on nasal swab PCR, and of these patients, several had mild disease and one had severe disease. For stimulating the cultures, overlapping spike peptide pools were used, derived from SARS-CoV-2 as well as from the common cold coronaviruses HCoV-NL63, HCoV-OC43 and HCoV-229E. Control cultures used a CEFX viral epitope pool as positive control, an HIV-1 Nef peptide pool as negative control, or no peptide. Each participant got two doses of either the Pfizer-BioNTech BNT162b2 vaccine (n=8) or the Moderna mRNA-1273 vaccine (n=2). In around ten COVID-19 convalescent patients and a few infection-naive healthy vaccine recipients, the spike-specific CD4+ TCR repertoire before mRNA vaccination was compared with the repertoire after mRNA vaccination. In the convalescent cohort there were six males and four females, among whom were two Hispanic individuals, seven Caucasians, two Asians and one multiracial person. The time from the second vaccine dose to post-vaccine blood sampling had a median of roughly 72 days and ranged from roughly 13 to 241 days. Post-COVID blood samples were collected from convalescent patients a median of roughly 100 days after diagnosis, with a range of roughly 30 to 170 days.

The research as a whole found: The number of convalescent patients in the study was relatively small, and the study did not examine early timepoints following natural infection. In convalescent patients, a median approximately 83% of post-vaccine SARS-CoV-2-reactive clones were detected only after vaccination, suggesting vaccine-specific priming. Although the median number of SARS-CoV-2-reactive clonotypes went up from roughly 22 after infection to 30 to 45 after vaccination, the increase was not significant. Nearly all vaccine-specific clones in convalescent patients (304 of 307) were mono-reactive for SARS-CoV-2 spike rather than cross-reactive with common cold coronaviruses.

According to the study, the label for this sample's treatment or condition signals: roughly 11-day PBMC culture with coronavirus spike peptide pools or control peptides (ViraFEST assay). The study used the ViraFEST assay, which expanded antigen-specific T cells with peptide pools and then identified expanded clonotypes by TCR sequencing. The convalescent patients' positive SARS-CoV-2 PCR tests were from March to December 2020, which was before the Alpha, Beta and Delta variants emerged in the United States. Over 1.5 million PBMCs per well were cultured in IMDM with 5% human AB serum and approximately 9.8 IU/ml IL-2, plus 10 ug/ml peptide pools. Half of the culture medium was replaced with fresh IL-2-containing medium on days 3 and 7. After about 11 days of culture, CD4+ T cells were isolated by negative selection using the EasySep CD4+ T cell isolation kit. Ficoll-Paque Plus gradient centrifugation was used to isolate PBMCs from whole blood, and the isolated PBMCs were then either used fresh or cryopreserved at -140C. Culture conditions were generally each tested in triplicate wells.

The germline V gene yields MDHEN for CDR1 and SYDVKM for CDR2. The V end loses 7 bases and the J end loses 0 bases, and a stretch of 7 bases separates them. Its CDR3 holds 13 amino acids, cysteine through phenylalanine. Of all the DNA, just the CDR3 is kept, 39 bases in frame from base 1. Recombination linked TRBV28 to TRBJ1-5; the D segment cannot be called with confidence. The origin of this receptor is a human donor who had recovered from COVID-19. The sequenced sample was CD4+ T cells from blood, cultured in vitro, obtained before SARS-CoV-2 vaccination. The nucleotide sequence is given as TGTGCCAGCAAAGCTTCTAGCAATCAGCCCCAGCATTTT. This sequence encodes CASKASSNQPQHF.